The text below deals with one TCR beta chain. Its antigen is not identified. These data originate in a study of a mutant IDH1 vaccine in newly diagnosed glioma. Overall study: Earlier care involved radiotherapy, temozolomide, or both, and the majority received both.

CDR3 length: 13 residues. CDR1 is SGHNT, CDR2 YYREEE, per germline (reference sequence). V was clipped by 0 bases and J by 10 bases, with 13 bases between them. Time point specified: week 5, during vaccination. A 20-mer mutant IDH1 peptide at 300 ug was injected subcutaneously with topical imiquimod. Using immunoSEQ multiplex PCR, the repertoire was profiled, and TCRdb retains in-frame clones only, with some absent. The sample contains about 75,000 clones, around 90% of which appear only once. Here the sequenced sample was PBMCs, taken from a glioma patient whose treatment included an IDH1 peptide vaccine. The chain combines TRBV5-4 with TRBJ1-2, with D tentatively TRBD1 (6 bases). The TCR sequence derives from a woman between 45 and 65 years old with glioma. CDR3 amino acids: CASSLDGGRDYTF. For the CDR3, the DNA is TGTGCCAGCAGCTTGGATGGGGGCAGGGACTACACCTTC.